This T cell receptor (beta chain) comes out of a study of regulatory T cells in long-lasting Graves disease. Researchers made TCR beta libraries by using iRepertoire HTBI primers and running Arm-PCR on CDR3 regions. One entry per CDR3 protein results from TCRdb running MiXCR on the multiplex PCR reads. The repertoire consists of around 300,000 distinct CDR3 sequences, with 22% occurring once and the leading ten covering roughly three fifths. Details on this clonotype: The antigen is unknown.

The study, taken as a whole, reports: Under persistent disease, TRBV28, TRBJ1-2 and TRBJ2-5 were used preferentially. With a small sample size, accuracy may have been reduced.

V lost 5 bases to trimming and J lost 2 bases, with 14 bases between them. The germline V gene encodes CDR1 SGHTA and CDR2 FQGNSA. The CDR3 length is 15 residues. The time point denotes: persistent/refractory GD, antithyroid drugs over 5 years with positive TRAb. RNA isolated from PBMCs was used to make the TCR library. Peripheral blood, 8.5 to 9.5 milliliters per patient, was collected in EDTA tubes. This TCR was recovered from a female donor with Graves disease. The sample was peripheral blood mononuclear cells (PBMCs), taken when the disease was refractory, from a patient treated with antithyroid drugs. V gene TRBV7-2 combines with J gene TRBJ2-3; either TRBD1 or TRBD2 may supply D (5 bases each). CDR3: CASSGQGPDTDTQYF. The CDR3 DNA is TGTGCCAGCAGCGGGCAGGGACCAGACACAGATACGCAGTATTTT.